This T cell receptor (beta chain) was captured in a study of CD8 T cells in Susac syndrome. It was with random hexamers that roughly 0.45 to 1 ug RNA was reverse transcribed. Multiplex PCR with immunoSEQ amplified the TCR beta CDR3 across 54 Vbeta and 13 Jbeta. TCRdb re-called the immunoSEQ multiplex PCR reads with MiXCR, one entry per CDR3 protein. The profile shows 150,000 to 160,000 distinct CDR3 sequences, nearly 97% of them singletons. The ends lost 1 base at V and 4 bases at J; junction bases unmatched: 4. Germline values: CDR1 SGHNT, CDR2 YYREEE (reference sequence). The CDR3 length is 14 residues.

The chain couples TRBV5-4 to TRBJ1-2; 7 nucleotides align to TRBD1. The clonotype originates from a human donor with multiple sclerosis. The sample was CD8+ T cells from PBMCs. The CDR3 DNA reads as TGTGCCAGCAGCTTGTTTTGGGACAGCTATGGCTACACCTTC. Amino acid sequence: CASSLFWDSYGYTF. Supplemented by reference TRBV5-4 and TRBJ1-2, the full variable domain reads ETGVTQSPTHLIKTRGQQVTLRCSSQSGHNTVSWYQQALGQGPQFIFQYYREEENGRGNFPPRFSGLQFPNYSSELNVNALELDDSALYLCASSLFWDSYGYTFGSGTRLTVV.